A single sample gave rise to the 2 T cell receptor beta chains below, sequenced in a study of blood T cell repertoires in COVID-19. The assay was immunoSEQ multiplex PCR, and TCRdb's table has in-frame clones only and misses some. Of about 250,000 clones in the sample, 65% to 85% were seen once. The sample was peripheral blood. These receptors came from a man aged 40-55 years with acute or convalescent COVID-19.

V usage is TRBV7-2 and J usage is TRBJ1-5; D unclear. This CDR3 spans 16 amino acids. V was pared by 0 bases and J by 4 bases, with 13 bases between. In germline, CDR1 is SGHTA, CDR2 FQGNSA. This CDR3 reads CASSLAEGLLNQPQHF. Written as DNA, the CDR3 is TGTGCCAGCAGCTTAGCAGAGGGTCTTCTTAATCAGCCCCAGCATTTT.

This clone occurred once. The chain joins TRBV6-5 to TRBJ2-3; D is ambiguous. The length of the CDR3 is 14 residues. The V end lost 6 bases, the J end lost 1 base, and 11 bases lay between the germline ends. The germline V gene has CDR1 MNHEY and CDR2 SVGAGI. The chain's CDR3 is CASSPGGRTDTQYF. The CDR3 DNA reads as TGTGCCAGCAGCCCCGGCGGTCGCACAGATACGCAGTATTTT.